The following is a TCR beta chain sequence with its context. The same CDR3 can be traced to other DNA sequences in this sample. Assay: immunoSEQ multiplex PCR; the TCRdb copy retains only in-frame clones and omits some. This sample has a few million clones; 95% occur once, and the top ten carry around 0.13%. This entry comes from a study of shared clonotypes between healthy human individuals. The germline gives CDR1 KGHSH, CDR2 LQKENI. Trimming removed 2 bases at V and 0 bases at J, with 4 bases between. This CDR3 region has 13 residues. The gene calls are TRBV18 and TRBJ1-1; D unresolved. This clonotype was obtained from a man between 18 and 35 years old in good health. Sequencing used naive CD4+ T cells sorted from blood. Documented subset: CD45RA+ positively selected. In DNA, the CDR3 is TGTGCCAGCTCACCAACAGTGAACACTGAAGCTTTCTTT. Translated: CASSPTVNTEAFF. Supplemented by reference TRBV18 and TRBJ1-1, the full variable domain reads NAGVMQNPRHLVRRRGQEARLRCSPMKGHSHVYWYRQLPEEGLKFMVYLQKENIIDESGMPKERFSAEFPKEGPSILRIQQVVRGDSAAYFCASSPTVNTEAFFGQGTRLTVV.